This TCR beta chain was documented in a study of cytotoxic CD8 clonotypes in ibrutinib-treated CLL (dated by TCRdb to 2020 to 2023). With respect to the entire study: In this cohort, 15 or so patients were treatment-naive and more than 9 were relapsed/refractory, while about 18 had unmutated IGHV. Partial responses were observed in about 25 patients and complete responses in 2; after a median follow-up of around 64 months, remission was maintained in approximately 15 patients and progression was observed in approximately twelve. Of the 90 or so participants in the trial, about two dozen had longitudinal samples available. Cryopreserved peripheral blood mononuclear cells were collected before treatment, at response, and at either disease progression or sustained remission. Response samples were obtained after a median of around eleven months of treatment, with a range of about 6 to 40 months. On average, each sample had roughly 260,000 productive templates and roughly 95,000 productive rearrangements.

For TCR beta library preparation, about 2 micrograms of genomic DNA were extracted from the cryopreserved PBMCs. Longitudinal blood samples from CLL patients receiving ibrutinib monotherapy were subjected to high-throughput TCR beta sequencing. The patients were enrolled in a single-center, open-label phase 2 trial of ibrutinib monotherapy. Points the paper makes about the study in general: Public clonotypes were rare and either contracted or stayed stable during treatment, and the rise in clonality at ibrutinib response reflected the expansion of private clonotypes. At ibrutinib response clonality went up, during sustained remission it held steady, and at progression it dropped back toward baseline. Baseline clonality was found to be higher than that of age-matched healthy donors and was strongly correlated with circulating CD8+ T-cell counts. Sustained-remission and progressing patients did not have matched sampling times, and lymph node repertoires were not examined.

On a MiSeq, deep resolution sequencing aimed for a depth between 1 in 1 million and 1 in 200,000 T cells, with each clonotype covered 10x on average. The immunoSEQ hsTCRB Kit was used to generate TCR beta libraries. On the authors' methods: The data were analyzed with ImmunoSEQ Analyzer and ImmunoSEQ Data Assistant, and V, D and J gene assignments followed IMGT definitions. Clonality, which ranges from 0 to 1, was calculated as one minus the normalized Shannon entropy of productive rearrangement frequencies. Only overrepresented clonotypes making up at least 0.05% of each patient's repertoire were included in the public clonotype analysis. Thirteen age-matched healthy donor repertoires from immuneACCESS were used as controls for clonality. TCRdb holds this immuneACCESS table with in-frame rearrangements only. Some clones are missing; in checked studies, unresolved V genes explain under half, and the rest has no known cause. From that table come the V and J calls and clone size; the DNA was used to work out D and trimming. Counted in this sample were a few hundred thousand clones; around four fifths of them appeared once. In total, the top ten clones hold 6.7% of the sample.

About this clone: Its recognized antigen is unknown. Base-call qualities are not available, and no considerably larger clone is one nucleotide away.

A distance of 7 bases separates the germline ends of V and J, which lose 1 base and 4 bases respectively. From a lookup of the germline V gene, CDR1 and CDR2 are SGHTA and FQGNSA. The cysteine opens and the phenylalanine closes a CDR3 of 14 amino acids. Only CDR3 DNA is held: 42 bases, read in frame from base 1. Specimen: PBMCs, collected before ibrutinib treatment. The TCR sequence derives from a human donor with chronic lymphocytic leukemia. The rearranged chain carries TRBV7-2 and TRBJ1-4; the D segment cannot be called with confidence. The nucleotide sequence reads as follows: TGTGCCAGCAGCTTAGGGCAGTATAATGAAAAACTGTTTTTT. Its translation reads: CASSLGQYNEKLFF.